This T cell receptor (beta chain) came from a study of blood T cell repertoires in COVID-19 (dated by TCRdb to 2019 to 2021). Study-wide context: Collaborator samples came from the United States, Italy and Spain and covered acute and convalescent phases of COVID-19. The dataset comprised deeply sampled blood TCRbeta repertoires from subjects exposed to, actively infected with, or recovered from COVID-19. Sample metadata almost always included a de-identified subject ID, COVID-19 status, age in years and sex. The material from the prospective study consisted of cDNA or gDNA derived from T cells, B-cell-depleted T cells, or PBMCs. The samples were drawn from the first 160 participants of the ongoing ImmuneRACE study and from over a thousand subjects provided by 6 global collaborators. A freely available public database, intended as a resource for researchers studying the immune response to SARS-CoV-2, is where the repertoires were released. HLA class I and class II types, where available, came from metadata supplied by the sample provider rather than from assay-based typing.

Each collaborating institution followed its own protocols to collect whole blood in K2EDTA tubes. Collaborator samples were shipped for TCRbeta analysis as frozen whole blood, isolated PBMCs, or DNA extracted from either sample type. A word on this clone: The specificity of this receptor is unknown. No base qualities exist here, and no much larger clone lies one base off it.

The research as a whole found: How much clinical and demographic metadata was included differed by source and by participant, and the metadata was provided uncurated.

V and J are truncated by 3 bases and 1 base respectively, leaving an intervening sequence of 10 bases. CDR1 and CDR2 are drawn from the germline V gene: MGHRA, YSYEKL. From its cysteine to its phenylalanine, the CDR3 spans 15 amino acids. Only the CDR3 DNA stays, 45 bases, in frame from base 1. TCRbeta CDR3 regions were amplified from genomic DNA by means of the immunoSEQ Assay, a bias-controlled multiplex PCR. Per the authors' processing: Nucleated cell counts per sample were estimated from amplification of reference gene primers within the assay. To quantify the absolute abundance of each unique TCRbeta CDR3 rearrangement, sequence reads were collapsed and filtered. For each sample, productive Simpson clonality was calculated as the square root of Simpson's diversity index over productive rearrangements. The table comes from immuneACCESS by way of TCRdb, which keeps in-frame sequences with V and J called. Part of the clones is missing from these tables; in studies checked, under half for an unresolved V gene and the rest for unknown reasons. The DNA was the basis for D and trimming; V, J and clone size are from that table. The sample data list some 150,000 clones, and around 76% of these were observed just once. In total, the top ten clones hold roughly 4.2% of the sample.

The material sequenced was peripheral blood. The chain is made from TRBV4-1 and TRBJ1-3; a tentative D call is TRBD1 (6 bases match). This receptor was identified in a man aged 55 to 70 with acute or convalescent COVID-19. The CDR3: CASSHLGQSGNTIYF. The nucleotide sequence is TGCGCCAGCAGCCATCTCGGACAGTCTGGAAACACCATATATTTT.